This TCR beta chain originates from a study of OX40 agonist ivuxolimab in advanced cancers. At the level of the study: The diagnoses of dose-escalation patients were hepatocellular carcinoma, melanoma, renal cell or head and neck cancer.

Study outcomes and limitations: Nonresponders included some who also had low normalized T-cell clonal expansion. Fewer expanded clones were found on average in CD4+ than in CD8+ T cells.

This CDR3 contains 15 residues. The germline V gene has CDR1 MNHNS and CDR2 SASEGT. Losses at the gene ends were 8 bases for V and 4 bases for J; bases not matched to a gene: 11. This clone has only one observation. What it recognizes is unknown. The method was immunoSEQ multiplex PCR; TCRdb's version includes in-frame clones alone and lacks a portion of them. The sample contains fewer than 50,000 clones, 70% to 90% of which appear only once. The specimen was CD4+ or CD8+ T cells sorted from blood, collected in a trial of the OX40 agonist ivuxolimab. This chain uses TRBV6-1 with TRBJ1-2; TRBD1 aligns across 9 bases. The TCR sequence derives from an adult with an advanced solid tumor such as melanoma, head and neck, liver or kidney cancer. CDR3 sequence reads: CASSGTGLYSYGYTF. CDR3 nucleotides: TGTGCCAGCTCCGGGACAGGGTTGTATAGCTATGGCTACACCTTC.